What follows is one T cell receptor (beta chain) and its context. Its binding antigen is unknown. Base qualities were left out, and no much larger clone turns up one base away. CDR1 and CDR2 (KGHSH, LQKENI) derive from the germline V gene. V lost 2 bases and J lost 4 bases; the stretch between them is 8 bases long. The CDR3 measures 13 amino acids from cysteine to phenylalanine. The CDR3 DNA has 39 bases and is translated from base 1. This sample is part of a study of blood T cell repertoires in COVID-19 (dated by TCRdb to the early 2020s). Background on the whole study: The collaborator samples originated in the United States, Italy and Spain and spanned the acute and convalescent phases of COVID-19. Sample metadata almost always included a de-identified subject ID, COVID-19 status, age in years and sex. The samples were drawn from the first 160 participants of the ongoing ImmuneRACE study and from over a thousand subjects provided by 6 global collaborators. Deeply sampled blood TCRbeta repertoires from subjects exposed to, actively infected with, or recovered from COVID-19 were included in the dataset. A freely available public database, intended as a resource for researchers studying the immune response to SARS-CoV-2, is where the repertoires were released. The material from the prospective study consisted of cDNA or gDNA derived from T cells, B-cell-depleted T cells, or PBMCs. Where available, HLA class I and class II types were obtained from metadata supplied by the sample provider rather than from assay-based typing.

Study-wide findings and limitations: Clinical and demographic metadata were provided uncurated, with the amount varying by source and participant.

Whole blood was collected in K2EDTA tubes by collaborating institutions according to the institutions' own protocols. For TCRbeta analysis, collaborators shipped samples as frozen whole blood, isolated PBMCs, or DNA extracted from either of those sample types. The immunoSEQ Assay, a bias-controlled multiplex PCR, was used to amplify TCRbeta CDR3 regions from genomic DNA. Regarding the original processing steps: Within the assay, amplification of reference gene primers was used to estimate how many nucleated cells each sample contained. Sequence reads were collapsed and filtered to measure the absolute abundance of every unique TCRbeta CDR3 rearrangement. For each sample, productive Simpson clonality was calculated by taking the square root of Simpson's diversity index across productive rearrangements. In TCRdb, the immuneACCESS table is reduced to in-frame sequences with V and J assigned. These tables do not hold every clone; where another copy was compared, an unresolved V gene accounts for under half, and the others remain unexplained. V, J and clone size reflect that table, while D and trimming were determined from the DNA. In this sample the table shows 100,000 to 120,000 clones, over 65% of which occur a single time. About 4.1% of the sample comes from the top ten.

The sample taken for sequencing was peripheral blood. The chain uses TRBV18 and TRBJ1-2; the D segment cannot be called with confidence. This clonotype was sampled from a woman older than 75 with acute or convalescent COVID-19. Here the CDR3 is given as CASSPEGSYGYTF. At the DNA level, the sequence is TGTGCCAGCTCACCAGAGGGCAGCTATGGCTACACCTTC.